This T cell receptor beta chain was captured in a study of CD8 T cells in ankylosing spondylitis. Points on this clonotype: What it binds is unknown.

TCRdb redid the calling of the 5' RACE reads with MiXCR, one entry per CDR3 protein. This table holds 670,000 or so distinct CDR3 sequences, over 15% found once. General study findings and limits: Seemingly distinctive of ankylosing spondylitis blood was a TCR beta motif formed by eight highly homologous variants. Earlier studies detected some motif variants in reactive arthritis synovial fluid and blood.

The CDR3 contains 14 residues. Germline V gene lookup returns CDR1 LGHNA and CDR2 YSLEER. V shed 4 bases, J shed 9 bases, and the junction held 2 bases outside the gene matches. The sequence was collected from a male donor with ankylosing spondylitis. The sample comprised blood, either unsorted or a sorted T cell fraction (not recorded which). V and J are TRBV4-3 and TRBJ1-6; 11 nucleotides agree with TRBD1. The CDR3 DNA reads TGCGCCAGCAGCCCGGACAGGGGGCTTTCACCCCTCCACTTT. Translating it yields CASSPDRGLSPLHF.